This T cell receptor (beta chain) was recovered during a study of cytomegalovirus exposure and HLA in healthy donors. Findings and limits, study-wide: The classifier was said to identify cytomegalovirus status with high specificity and sensitivity. In vitro confirmation showed three CMV-associated chains to be CMV antigen specific.

TCRdb's table, derived via immunoSEQ multiplex PCR, lists solely in-frame clones and lacks some. The profile covers 78,000 or so clones, with 90% to 95% appearing a single time and approximately 3% taken by the ten largest. Between the trimmed V and J ends, which lost 4 bases and 4 bases, there was a span of 14 bases. There are 14 residues in the CDR3. Germline V gives CDR1 SGHDT, CDR2 YYEEEE. About this clone: Its antigen is undetermined.

This receptor was obtained from a young woman in good health and CMV-seropositive. The sequencing sample was made of PBMCs. The chain joins TRBV5-6 to TRBJ1-1; maybe TRBD1 (6 bases). This CDR3 reads CASSVRGGPTEAFF. The CDR3 DNA reads TGTGCCAGCAGCGTTAGGGGGGGACCCACTGAAGCTTTCTTT.